This entry lists 20 T cell receptor beta chains sequenced from one sample in a study of blood T cell repertoires in COVID-19. The assay was immunoSEQ multiplex PCR, and TCRdb's table has in-frame clones only and misses some. The sample lists under 300,000 clones, roughly 86% occurring once. The specimen was PBMCs or T cells enriched from blood (not recorded which). The receptor source for this set is a middle-aged woman with acute COVID-19.

This sequence joins TRBV27 and TRBJ2-5; 8 bases agree with TRBD1. V trimming: 5 bases; J trimming: 5 bases; junction bases outside the gene matches: 7. This CDR3 is 14 amino acids long. CDR1 is MNHEY, CDR2 SMNVEV, per germline (reference sequence). The CDR3 nucleotides read TGTGCCAGCAGTCCTGGGACAGGTTGGGAGACCCAGTACTTC. Translating it yields CASSPGTGWETQYF.

V and J are TRBV3-1 (or the pseudogene TRBV3-2) and TRBJ1-4; D is uncertain. This CDR3 has 16 amino acids. The germline V gene encodes CDR1 LGHDT and CDR2 YNNKEL (reference sequence). Trimming removed 0 bases from V and 7 bases from J, with 15 bases in between. The CDR3 region has the DNA TGTGCCAGCAGCCAAGATCTCGAGTTAAGTGGTGAAAAACTGTTTTTT. It codes for CASSQDLELSGEKLFF.

V is TRBV29-1 and J is TRBJ2-1; no clear D. Trimming took 7 bases from V and 8 from J, leaving 9 bases between them. The CDR3 loop spans 10 amino acids. From germline, CDR1 is SQVTM and CDR2 ANQGSEA. The CDR3 nucleotides read TGCAGCGGTCTAACTTATGAGCAGTTCTTC. Encoded protein: CSGLTYEQFF.

V and J are TRBV19 and TRBJ1-1, with TRBD1 matching 7 bases. The CDR3 is made up of 14 amino acids. V lost 5 bases to trimming and J lost 0 bases; unmatched junction nucleotides: 3. Germline assignment: CDR1 LNHDA and CDR2 SQIVND (reference sequence). The CDR3 loop is CASSATGMNTEAFF. For the CDR3, the DNA is TGTGCCAGTAGTGCGACAGGGATGAACACTGAAGCTTTCTTT.

The chain couples TRBV10-3 to TRBJ2-2, with TRBD2 as a possible D gene (6 bases). Germline V CDR1 and CDR2: ENHRY, SYGVKD. This CDR3 is 16 amino acids long. V shed 0 bases and J shed 5 bases, with 13 bases lying between them. In DNA form, the CDR3 reads TGTGCCATCAGTGAGTCGATAGCGGCACGAACCGGGGAGCTGTTTTTT. Its translation is CAISESIAARTGELFF.

This sequence joins TRBV6-5 and TRBJ1-5; the D is unclear. The germline CDR1 and CDR2 sequences are MNHEY and SVGAGI. The CDR3 length is 13 residues. V dropped 9 bases and J dropped 6 bases, with 15 bases sitting between them. This chain's CDR3 is CASRTDEGQPQHF. The CDR3 region has the DNA TGTGCCAGTAGGACGGACGAGGGTCAGCCCCAGCATTTT.

This clone was counted a few times. The chain employs TRBV19 and TRBJ2-2; D remains unclear. Germline assignment: CDR1 LNHDA and CDR2 SQIVND (reference sequence). The ends were cut back, 0 bases at V and 5 bases at J, with 4 bases in the middle. The CDR3 covers 13 residues. As DNA, the CDR3 is TGTGCCAGTAGTATAGAGTCGACCGGGGAGCTGTTTTTT. Translating it yields CASSIESTGELFF.

CDR3 coding DNA: TGTGCCAGCAGCTTAACTAGCGGGGGCACCGGGGAGCTGTTTTTT. This gives the protein CASSLTSGGTGELFF. The chain combines TRBV7-3 with TRBJ2-2; 9 nucleotides match TRBD2. V was clipped by 0 bases and J by 4 bases; unmatched bases: 0. This CDR3 spans 15 amino acids. Germline loops: CDR1 SGHTA, CDR2 FQGTGA.

The J gene is TRBJ2-5, the V gene TRBV30, with a possible D match to TRBD1 (6 bases). V lost 3 bases, J lost 4 bases, and 9 bases lay in between. This CDR3 has 12 residues. The germline V gene encodes CDR1 GTSNPN and CDR2 SVGIG (reference sequence). DNA of the CDR3: TGTGCCTGGAGAATGACAGGAGAGACCCAGTACTTC. It encodes CAWRMTGETQYF.

The sample holds one count of this clone. The chain has TRBV6-5 and TRBJ1-1; D remains ambiguous. From germline, CDR1 is MNHEY and CDR2 SVGAGI. The V and J ends lost 8 bases and 1 base respectively, with 14 bases between them. This CDR3 has 14 residues. CDR3 residues: CASYSSGRNTEAFF. CDR3 sequence (DNA): TGTGCCAGCTACAGTAGTGGGAGGAACACTGAAGCTTTCTTT.

The V call is TRBV2, the J call TRBJ2-7; 9 positions agree with TRBD2. Germline V gives CDR1 SNHLY, CDR2 FYNNEI. The CDR3 runs 12 residues. V shed 1 base, J shed 11 bases, and the junction held 3 bases outside the gene matches. The CDR3 loop reads CASSEDGTSKYF. The CDR3 nucleotides read TGTGCCAGCAGTGAAGACGGGACTAGCAAGTACTTC.

CDR3 in DNA: TGTGCCAGCTCACCAGATACAGGGCTCGAGCAGTACTTC. Protein sequence: CASSPDTGLEQYF. The V gene is TRBV18, the J gene TRBJ2-7; D is possibly TRBD1 (6 bases). From germline, CDR1 is KGHSH and CDR2 LQKENI. The CDR3 consists of 13 residues. Trimming stripped 2 bases from V and 6 bases from J, with 11 bases between.

V and J are TRBV19 and TRBJ1-1; weak D call: TRBD1 (6 bases). The CDR3 is 13 amino acids. The germline V gene has CDR1 LNHDA and CDR2 SQIVND (reference sequence). V lost 6 bases and J 3 bases, leaving 11 bases between the germline ends. The DNA for the CDR3 is TGTGCCAGTAGGGGAGCAGGGGACACTGAAGCTTTCTTT. Its protein is CASRGAGDTEAFF.

The J gene is TRBJ2-3, the V gene TRBV7-9; D call uncertain. Deletions cut 5 bases from V and 5 bases from J, with 8 bases between. CDR1 is SEHNR, CDR2 FQNEAQ, per germline (reference sequence). The CDR3 loop spans 12 amino acids. CDR3 in amino acids: CASSRTIDTQYF. The CDR3, as DNA: TGTGCCAGCAGCCGCACTATAGATACGCAGTATTTT. Combining the CDR3 with reference TRBV7-9 and TRBJ2-3 gives the whole variable domain DTGVSQNPRHKITKRGQNVTFRCDPISEHNRLYWYRQTLGQGPEFLTYFQNEAQLEKSRLLSDRFSAERPKGSFSTLEIQRTEQGDSAMYLCASSRTIDTQYFGPGTRLTVL.

The chain is built from TRBV3-1 (or the pseudogene TRBV3-2) and TRBJ2-1; TRBD2 matches at 16 bases. V dropped 0 bases and J dropped 2; count of bases not matched to a gene: 10. Germline V lookup: CDR1 LGHDT, CDR2 YNNKEL (reference sequence). The CDR3 covers 21 residues. The CDR3 loop reads CASSQEVAGLAGGDTYNEQFF. As DNA, the CDR3 is TGTGCCAGCAGCCAAGAAGTTGCGGGACTAGCGGGAGGGGACACCTACAATGAGCAGTTCTTC.

The chain combines TRBV3-1 (or the pseudogene TRBV3-2) with TRBJ2-1, with 7 bases matching TRBD2. CDR3 length: 17 amino acids. The V gene's germline CDR1 is LGHDT and CDR2 YNNKEL (reference sequence). With 0 bases clipped from V and 8 bases from J, the junction kept 13 bases outside the gene matches. The CDR3 reads CASSQDFELAVPYEQFF. As DNA, the CDR3 is TGTGCCAGCAGCCAAGATTTTGAGCTAGCGGTCCCGTATGAGCAGTTCTTC.

The DNA for the CDR3 is TGTGCCAGCAGTCGGGGTTACGAGCAGTACTTC. Translation gives CASSRGYEQYF. The chain uses TRBV6-5 and TRBJ2-7; TRBD2 is a possible D gene (5 bases). CDR1 and CDR2 (germline): MNHEY, SVGAGI. The CDR3 consists of 11 residues. The V gene lost 5 bases and the J gene lost 4 bases, with 6 bases spanning the gap.

J is TRBJ1-6 and V is TRBV5-1; 12 positions match TRBD1. Trimming removed 4 bases from V and 7 bases from J; junction bases left unmatched: 9. Germline V gives CDR1 SGHRS, CDR2 YFSETQ. This CDR3 contains 17 residues. For the CDR3, the DNA is TGCGCCAGCAGCCTTGGGACAGGGGGCGCAAGGAATTCACCCCTCCACTTT. Its protein is CASSLGTGGARNSPLHF.

The V call is TRBV24-1, the J call TRBJ1-2, with TRBD1 matching 8 bases. CDR3 size: 14 residues. Germline V gene sequence: CDR1 KGHDR, CDR2 SFDVKD. Trimming removed 1 base from V and 6 bases from J; junction bases left unmatched: 3. CDR3 nucleotides: TGTGCCACCAGTGATTTTGGACAGGGTGATGGCTACACCTTC. Translation: CATSDFGQGDGYTF.

V usage is TRBV11-3 and J usage is TRBJ2-1, with 9 bases that match TRBD1. After removal of 5 bases from V and 4 bases from J, the junction contained 3 bases not matched to a gene. The germline gives CDR1 SGHNT, CDR2 YENEEA. The CDR3 consists of 14 residues. This chain's CDR3 is CASSLGTGYNEQFF. The CDR3 DNA reads as TGTGCCAGCAGCCTCGGGACAGGGTACAATGAGCAGTTCTTC.